This TCR beta chain originates from a study of PD-1 blockade in mismatch repair-deficient tumors. Across the whole study: All were previously treated, progressing patients with about 11 mismatch repair-deficient cancer types. Findings and caveats of the study: Tumor-resident clones, often absent from pretreatment blood, expanded after pembrolizumab and then contracted.

Here immunoSEQ multiplex PCR was the method, and the copy in TCRdb shows in-frame clones only, minus some. The data contain more than 40,000 clones, over 70% of them seen just once; the ten biggest clones take up 7% to 8.5%. The V and J ends lost 5 bases and 6 bases respectively, with 19 bases between them. The germline gives CDR1 SEHNR, CDR2 FQNEAQ (reference sequence). This CDR3 is 16 amino acids long. Notes on this clone: Antigen unknown.

Mismatch repair deficiency was confirmed in all patients, by PCR or immunohistochemistry. TCR sequencing covered a few patients who responded to pembrolizumab. The chain couples TRBV7-9 to TRBJ2-2; D is unclear. The TCR sequence derives from an adult with mismatch repair-deficient cancer. The sample here was peripheral blood, taken around 19 weeks after starting pembrolizumab. CDR3 sequence reads: CASSPIQNGQAGELFF. In DNA form, the CDR3 reads TGTGCCAGCAGCCCAATTCAGAACGGGCAAGCCGGGGAGCTGTTTTTT.